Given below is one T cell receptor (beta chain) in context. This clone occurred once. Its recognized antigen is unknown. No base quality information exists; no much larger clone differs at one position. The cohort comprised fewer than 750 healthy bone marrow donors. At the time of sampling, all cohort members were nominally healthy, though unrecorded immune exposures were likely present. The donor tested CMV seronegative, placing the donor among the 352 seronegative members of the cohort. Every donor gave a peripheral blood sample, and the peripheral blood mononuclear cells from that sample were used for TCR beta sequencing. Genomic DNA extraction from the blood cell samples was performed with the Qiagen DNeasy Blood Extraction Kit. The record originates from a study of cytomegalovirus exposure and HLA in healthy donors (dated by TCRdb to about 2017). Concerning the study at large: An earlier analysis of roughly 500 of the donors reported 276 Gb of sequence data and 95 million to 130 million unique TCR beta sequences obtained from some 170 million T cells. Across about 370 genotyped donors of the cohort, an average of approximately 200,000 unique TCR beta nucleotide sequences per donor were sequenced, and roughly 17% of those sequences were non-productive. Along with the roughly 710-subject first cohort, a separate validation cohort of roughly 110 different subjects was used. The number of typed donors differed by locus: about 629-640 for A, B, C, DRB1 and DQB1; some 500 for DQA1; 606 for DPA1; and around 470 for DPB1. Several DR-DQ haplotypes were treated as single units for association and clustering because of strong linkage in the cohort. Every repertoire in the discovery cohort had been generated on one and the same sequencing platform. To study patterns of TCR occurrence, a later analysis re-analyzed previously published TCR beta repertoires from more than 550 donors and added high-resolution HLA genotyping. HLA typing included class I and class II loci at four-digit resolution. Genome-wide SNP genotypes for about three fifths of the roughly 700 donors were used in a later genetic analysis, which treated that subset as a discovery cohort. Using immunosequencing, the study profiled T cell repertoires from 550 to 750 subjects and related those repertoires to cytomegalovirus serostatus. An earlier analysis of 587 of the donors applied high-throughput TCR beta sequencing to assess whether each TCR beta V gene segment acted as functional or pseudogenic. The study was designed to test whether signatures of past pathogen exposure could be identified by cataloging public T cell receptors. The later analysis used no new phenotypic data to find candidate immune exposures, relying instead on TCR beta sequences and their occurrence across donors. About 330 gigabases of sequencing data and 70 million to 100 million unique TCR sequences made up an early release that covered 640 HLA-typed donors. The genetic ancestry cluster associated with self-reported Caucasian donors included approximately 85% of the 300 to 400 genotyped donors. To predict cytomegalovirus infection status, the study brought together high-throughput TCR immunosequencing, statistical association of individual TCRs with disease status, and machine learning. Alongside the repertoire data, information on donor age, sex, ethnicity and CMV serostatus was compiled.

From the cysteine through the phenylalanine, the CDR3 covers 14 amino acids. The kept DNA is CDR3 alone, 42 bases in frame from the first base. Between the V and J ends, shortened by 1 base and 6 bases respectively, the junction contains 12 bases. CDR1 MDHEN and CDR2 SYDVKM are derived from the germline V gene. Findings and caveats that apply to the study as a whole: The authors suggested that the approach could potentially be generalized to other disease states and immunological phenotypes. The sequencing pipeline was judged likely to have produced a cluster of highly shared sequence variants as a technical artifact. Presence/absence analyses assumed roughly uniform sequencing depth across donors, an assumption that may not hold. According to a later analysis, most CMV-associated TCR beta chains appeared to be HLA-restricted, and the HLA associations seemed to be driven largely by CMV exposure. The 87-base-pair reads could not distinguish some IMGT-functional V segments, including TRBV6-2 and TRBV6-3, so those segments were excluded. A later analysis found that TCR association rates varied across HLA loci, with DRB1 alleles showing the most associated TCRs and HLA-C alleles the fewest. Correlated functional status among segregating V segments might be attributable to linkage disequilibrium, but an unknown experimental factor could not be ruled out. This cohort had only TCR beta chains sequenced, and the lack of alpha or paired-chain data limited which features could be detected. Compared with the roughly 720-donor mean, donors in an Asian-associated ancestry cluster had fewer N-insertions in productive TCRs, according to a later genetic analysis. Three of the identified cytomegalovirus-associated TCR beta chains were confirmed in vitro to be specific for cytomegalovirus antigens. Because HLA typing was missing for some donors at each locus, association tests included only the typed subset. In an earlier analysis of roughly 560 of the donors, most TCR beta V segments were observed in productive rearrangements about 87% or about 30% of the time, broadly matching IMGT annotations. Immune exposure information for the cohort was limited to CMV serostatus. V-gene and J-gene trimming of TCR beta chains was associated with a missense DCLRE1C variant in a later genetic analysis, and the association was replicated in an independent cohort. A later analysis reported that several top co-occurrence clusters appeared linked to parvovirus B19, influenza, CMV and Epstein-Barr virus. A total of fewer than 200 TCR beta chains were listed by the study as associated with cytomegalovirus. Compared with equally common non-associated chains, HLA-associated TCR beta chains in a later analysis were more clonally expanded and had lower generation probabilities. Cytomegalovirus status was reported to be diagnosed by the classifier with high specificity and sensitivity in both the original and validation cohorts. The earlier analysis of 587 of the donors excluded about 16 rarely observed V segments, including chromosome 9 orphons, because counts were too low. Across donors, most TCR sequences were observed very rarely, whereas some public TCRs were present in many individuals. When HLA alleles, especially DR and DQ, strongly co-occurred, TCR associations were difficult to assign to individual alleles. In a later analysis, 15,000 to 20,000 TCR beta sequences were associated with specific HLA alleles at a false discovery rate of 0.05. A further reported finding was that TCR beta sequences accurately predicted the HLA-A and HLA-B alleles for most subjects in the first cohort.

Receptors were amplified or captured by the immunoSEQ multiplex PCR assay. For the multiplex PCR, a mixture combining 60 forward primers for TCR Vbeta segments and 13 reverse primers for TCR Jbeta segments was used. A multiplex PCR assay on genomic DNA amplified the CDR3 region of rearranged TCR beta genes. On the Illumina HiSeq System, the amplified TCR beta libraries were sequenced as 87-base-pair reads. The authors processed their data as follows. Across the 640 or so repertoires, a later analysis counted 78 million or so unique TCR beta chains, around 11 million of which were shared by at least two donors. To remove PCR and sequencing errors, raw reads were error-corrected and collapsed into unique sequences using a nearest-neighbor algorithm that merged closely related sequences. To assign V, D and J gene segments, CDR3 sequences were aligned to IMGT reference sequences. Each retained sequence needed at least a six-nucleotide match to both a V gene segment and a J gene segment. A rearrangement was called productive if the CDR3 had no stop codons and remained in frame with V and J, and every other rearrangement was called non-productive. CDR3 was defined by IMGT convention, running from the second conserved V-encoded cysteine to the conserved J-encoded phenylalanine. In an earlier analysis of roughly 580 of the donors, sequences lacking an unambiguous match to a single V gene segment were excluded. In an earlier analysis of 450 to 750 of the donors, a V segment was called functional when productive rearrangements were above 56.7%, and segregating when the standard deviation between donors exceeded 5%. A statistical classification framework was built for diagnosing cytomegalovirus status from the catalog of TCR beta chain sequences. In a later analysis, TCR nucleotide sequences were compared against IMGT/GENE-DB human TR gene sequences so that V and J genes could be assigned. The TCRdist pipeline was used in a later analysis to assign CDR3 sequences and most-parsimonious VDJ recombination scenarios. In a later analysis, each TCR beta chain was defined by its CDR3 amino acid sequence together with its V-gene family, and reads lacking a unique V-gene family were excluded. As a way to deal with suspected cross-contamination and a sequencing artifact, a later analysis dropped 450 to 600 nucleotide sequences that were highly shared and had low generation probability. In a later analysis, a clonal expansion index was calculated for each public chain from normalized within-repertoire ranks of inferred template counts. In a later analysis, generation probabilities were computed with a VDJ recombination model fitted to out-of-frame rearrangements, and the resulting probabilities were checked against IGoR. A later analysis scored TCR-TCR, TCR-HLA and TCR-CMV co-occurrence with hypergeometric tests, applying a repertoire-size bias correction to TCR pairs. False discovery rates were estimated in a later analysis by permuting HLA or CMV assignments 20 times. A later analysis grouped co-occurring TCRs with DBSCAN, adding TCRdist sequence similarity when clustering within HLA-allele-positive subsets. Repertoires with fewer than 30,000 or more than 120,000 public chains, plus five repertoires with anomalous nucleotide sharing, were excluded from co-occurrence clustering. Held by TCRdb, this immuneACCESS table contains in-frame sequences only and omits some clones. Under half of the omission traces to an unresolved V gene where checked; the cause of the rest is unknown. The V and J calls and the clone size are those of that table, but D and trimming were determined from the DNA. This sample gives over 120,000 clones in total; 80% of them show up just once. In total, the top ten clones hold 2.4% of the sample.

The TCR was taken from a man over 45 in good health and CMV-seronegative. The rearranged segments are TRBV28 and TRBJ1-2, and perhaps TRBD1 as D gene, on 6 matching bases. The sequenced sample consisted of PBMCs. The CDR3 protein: CASSLSSRGHGYTF. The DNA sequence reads TGTGCCAGCAGTTTATCCTCGCGGGGGCATGGCTACACCTTC.